These T cell receptor beta chains were read from a single sample in a study of cytomegalovirus exposure and HLA in healthy donors. Assay: immunoSEQ multiplex PCR; the TCRdb copy retains only in-frame clones and omits some. The sample comprises over 80,000 clones, 65% to 80% of which are singletons, and 11% to 15% rests with the top ten. Source material: PBMCs. The receptors shown here come from a woman between 65 and 79 years old in good health and CMV-seropositive. Both conserved end residues are part of each CDR3. Fields, in order: J gene, V gene, D gene, clone size, CDR3 protein, CDR3 DNA. The D gene is left open where the match is weak. Not every row has a clone size; where given, it reads once, few, many or a size class.

>TRBJ1-3|TRBV5-6|-|-
CASSLAVAAGNTIYF
TGTGCCAGCAGCTTGGCCGTGGCAGCTGGAAACACCATATATTTT
>TRBJ2-2|TRBV10-3|TRBD1|-
CAILRQGNTGELFF
TGTGCCATCCTAAGACAGGGGAACACCGGGGAGCTGTTTTTT
>TRBJ1-2|TRBV2|-|-
CASNPGARGGHTF
TGTGCCAGCAATCCCGGGGCCCGGGGGGGCCACACCTTC
>TRBJ2-5|TRBV2|-|once
CASRRDLRETQYF
TGTGCCAGCAGGCGGGACCTCCGGGAGACCCAGTACTTC
>TRBJ1-5|TRBV7-9|-|few
CASSFGGSNNQPQHF
TGTGCCAGCAGCTTTGGAGGGAGTAACAATCAGCCCCAGCATTTT
>TRBJ2-3|TRBV4-2|TRBD2|-
CASSQDLAGPTDTQYF
TGTGCCAGCAGCCAAGATCTAGCGGGGCCCACAGATACGCAGTATTTT
>TRBJ2-5|TRBV7-6|TRBD2|-
CASSLATGGIQETQYF
TGTGCCAGCAGCTTAGCGACGGGGGGGATCCAAGAGACCCAGTACTTC
>TRBJ2-2|TRBV4-3|TRBD1|-
CASSPGQGAAGELFF
TGCGCCAGCAGCCCGGGACAGGGGGCCGCCGGGGAGCTGTTTTTT
>TRBJ2-7|TRBV18|TRBD2|-
CASSLATGTSLYEQYF
TGTGCCAGCTCACTTGCGACCGGGACTAGTCTCTACGAGCAGTACTTC
>TRBJ2-5|TRBV5-4|TRBD2|few
CASSGSGGQETQYF
TGTGCCAGCAGCGGTAGCGGGGGACAAGAGACCCAGTACTTC
>TRBJ1-5|TRBV19|-|-
CASTAGTFNQPQHF
TGTGCCAGTACTGCGGGGACTTTCAATCAGCCCCAGCATTTT
>TRBJ2-7|TRBV5-1|TRBD2|-
CASSLVPGGTNEQYF
TGCGCCAGCAGCTTGGTCCCGGGGGGAACCAACGAGCAGTACTTC
>TRBJ2-1|TRBV7-9|TRBD1|-
CASSPLRGQGYNEQFF
TGTGCCAGCAGCCCCCTTCGAGGACAGGGATACAATGAGCAGTTCTTC